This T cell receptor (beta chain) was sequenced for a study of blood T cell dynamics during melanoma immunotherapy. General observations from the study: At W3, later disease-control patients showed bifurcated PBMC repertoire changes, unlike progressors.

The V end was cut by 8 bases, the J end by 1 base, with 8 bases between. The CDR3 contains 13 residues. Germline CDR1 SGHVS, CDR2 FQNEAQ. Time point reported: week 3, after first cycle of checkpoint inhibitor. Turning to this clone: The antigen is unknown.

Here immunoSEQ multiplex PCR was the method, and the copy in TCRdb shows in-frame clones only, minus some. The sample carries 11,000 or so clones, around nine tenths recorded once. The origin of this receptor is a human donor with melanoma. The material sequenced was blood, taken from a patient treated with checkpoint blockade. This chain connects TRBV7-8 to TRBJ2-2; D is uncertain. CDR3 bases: TGTGCCAGCCGCGGAGTGAACACCGGGGAGCTGTTTTTT. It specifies CASRGVNTGELFF. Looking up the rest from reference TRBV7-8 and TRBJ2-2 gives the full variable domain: GAGVSQSPRYKVAKRGQDVALRCDPISGHVSLFWYQQALGQGPEFLTYFQNEAQLDKSGLPSDRFFAERPEGSVSTLKIQRTQQEDSAVYLCASRGVNTGELFFGEGSRLTVL.